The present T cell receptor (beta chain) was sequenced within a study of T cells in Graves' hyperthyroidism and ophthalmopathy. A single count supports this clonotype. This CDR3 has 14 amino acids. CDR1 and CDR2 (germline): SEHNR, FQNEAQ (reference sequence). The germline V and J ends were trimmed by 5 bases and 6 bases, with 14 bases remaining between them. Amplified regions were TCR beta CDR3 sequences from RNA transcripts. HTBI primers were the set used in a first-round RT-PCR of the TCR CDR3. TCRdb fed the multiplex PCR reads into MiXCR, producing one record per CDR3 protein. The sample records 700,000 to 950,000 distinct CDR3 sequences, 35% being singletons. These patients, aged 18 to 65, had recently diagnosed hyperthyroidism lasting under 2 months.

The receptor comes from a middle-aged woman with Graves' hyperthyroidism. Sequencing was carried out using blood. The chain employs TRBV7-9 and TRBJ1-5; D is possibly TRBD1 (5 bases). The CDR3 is CASSGTGEGQPQHF. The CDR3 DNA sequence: TGTGCCAGCAGCGGGACCGGGGAAGGTCAGCCCCAGCATTTT.